This passage covers 24 T cell receptor beta chains from one sample sequenced in a study of blood T cell repertoires in COVID-19. Sequencing was performed with immunoSEQ multiplex PCR; in TCRdb, only in-frame clones are kept and a portion is missing. The table records some 300,000 clones, 90% of them present only once. The specimen was peripheral blood. The receptors were sampled from a woman aged 40 to 50 with COVID-19, enrolled during active disease.

The chain has TRBV28 and TRBJ1-2, with TRBD1 as a possible D gene (6 bases). Trimming pared 2 bases from V and 8 bases from J, leaving 12 bases between. Germline V gene data show CDR1 as MDHEN and CDR2 as SYDVKM. The CDR3 sequence is 13 residues long. CDR3: CASSLVGAAGYTF. The CDR3 DNA reads as TGTGCCAGCAGTTTAGTGGGGGCTGCGGGCTACACCTTC.

The genes are TRBV28 and TRBJ2-7; no clear D. Per germline, CDR1 MDHEN and CDR2 SYDVKM. The V end lost 3 bases, the J end lost 1 base, and 10 bases lay between the germline ends. CDR3 length: 14 residues. This CDR3 is CASSFVRLSYEQYF. Written as DNA, the CDR3 is TGTGCCAGCAGTTTCGTGAGGCTTTCCTACGAGCAGTACTTC.

This sequence joins TRBV3-1 (or the pseudogene TRBV3-2) and TRBJ1-1; D unclear. The CDR3 has 13 residues. Deletions cut 4 bases from V and 1 base from J, with 7 bases between. CDR1 LGHDT and CDR2 YNNKEL come from the germline V gene (reference sequence). As DNA, the CDR3 is TGTGCCAGCAGCCTACAACGGAACACTGAAGCTTTCTTT. Translation gives CASSLQRNTEAFF.

The rearrangement uses TRBV4-1 and TRBJ1-4; D unclear. Trimming pared 0 bases from V and 4 bases from J, leaving 15 bases between. There are 17 residues in the CDR3. Germline V gene lookup returns CDR1 MGHRA and CDR2 YSYEKL. CDR3 DNA sequence: TGCGCCAGCAGCCAAGATGAGGGTCAGGCGTATAATGAAAAACTGTTTTTT. Protein: CASSQDEGQAYNEKLFF.

The gene calls are TRBV27 and TRBJ2-7; TRBD1 is a possible D gene (6 bases). CDR3 length: 14 amino acids. CDR1 MNHEY and CDR2 SMNVEV come from the germline V gene (reference sequence). V dropped 2 bases and J dropped 7 bases, with 15 bases sitting between them. Here the CDR3 DNA reads TGTGCCAGCAGTTTACCGCAGGGGTCGAGGGAGCAGTACTTC. Its protein is CASSLPQGSREQYF.

This rearrangement joins TRBV23-1 to TRBJ1-1; no clear D gene. TRBV23-1 is labeled an ORF, and its function is uncertain. CDR3 length: 14 amino acids. V was pared by 2 bases and J by 0 bases, with 7 bases between. CDR3: CASSQNLMNTEAFF. CDR3 coding DNA: TGCGCCAGCAGTCAAAATCTTATGAACACTGAAGCTTTCTTT.

The chain joins TRBV29-1 to TRBJ1-2, with a tentative D call TRBD1 (5 bases). Germline loops: CDR1 SQVTM, CDR2 ANQGSEA. The V end lost 4 bases, the J end lost 8 bases, and 17 bases lay between the germline ends. This CDR3 contains 13 residues. The CDR3 loop is CSVAGPGYRGYTF. The CDR3 DNA reads as TGCAGCGTTGCGGGTCCAGGGTATCGAGGCTACACCTTC.

The gene calls are TRBV3-1 (or the pseudogene TRBV3-2) and TRBJ2-7; TRBD2 agrees at 7 bases. The V gene end was trimmed by 0 bases and the J gene end by 6 bases; junction bases not matched to a gene: 2. The length of the CDR3 is 13 residues. Germline loops: CDR1 LGHDT, CDR2 YNNKEL (reference sequence). CDR3 sequence: CASSQDGGVEQYF. The CDR3 nucleotides read TGTGCCAGCAGCCAAGATGGGGGGGTCGAGCAGTACTTC.

This chain uses TRBV4-3 with TRBJ1-3; D remains ambiguous. Germline lookup yields CDR1 LGHNA and CDR2 YSLEER. Between the trimmed V and J ends, which lost 5 bases and 2 bases, there was a span of 19 bases. This CDR3 region has 17 residues. The CDR3 region has the DNA TGCGCCAGCAGCGCTAAGGCCACAGCTTTCACTGGAAACACCATATATTTT. It translates to CASSAKATAFTGNTIYF.

CDR3 sequence reads: CASTTESSYEQYF. Written as DNA, the CDR3 is TGCGCCAGCACGACAGAAAGCTCCTACGAGCAGTACTTC. The chain joins TRBV5-1 to TRBJ2-7; D perhaps matches TRBD1 (5 bases). CDR1 is SGHRS, CDR2 YFSETQ, per germline. V was shortened by 6 bases and J by 0 bases, with 10 bases between the two germline ends. The CDR3 is 13 amino acids.

The CDR3 coding sequence is TGTGCCAGCAGCTTCCAGCGGGGGTTAGCGGTGGATACGCAGTATTTT. Translation: CASSFQRGLAVDTQYF. The chain is built from TRBV7-6 and TRBJ2-3, with 8 bases lining up with TRBD2. The CDR3 runs to 16 residues. The ends lost 3 bases at V and 6 bases at J; junction bases unmatched: 11. Per the germline V gene, CDR1 is SGHVS and CDR2 is FNYEAQ.

This clone was seen just once. The chain joins TRBV19 to TRBJ2-6; 9 bases fit TRBD1. V lost 6 bases to trimming and J lost 2 bases; unmatched junction nucleotides: 11. Germline-derived CDR1 and CDR2 are LNHDA and SQIVND (reference sequence). The CDR3 has 18 amino acids. DNA for the CDR3: TGTGCCAGTAGCATACAGGGGGCGCTGAGGCCTGGGGCCAACGTCCTGACTTTC. This sequence encodes CASSIQGALRPGANVLTF.

The chain carries TRBV7-3 and TRBJ1-2, with 8 bases that match TRBD1. The CDR3 has 15 residues. The ends lost 5 bases at V and 3 bases at J; junction bases unmatched: 8. Germline CDR1 SGHTA, CDR2 FQGTGA. The CDR3 nucleotides read TGTGCCAGCAGCATCACTTACAGGGGGGACTATGGCTACACCTTC. Amino acids: CASSITYRGDYGYTF.

The CDR3 loop is CASSPLAAGGEQYF. The DNA for the CDR3 is TGTGCCAGCAGTCCACTAGCGGCGGGGGGCGAGCAGTACTTC. This sequence joins TRBV7-8 and TRBJ2-7; 8 bases fit TRBD2. Germline loops: CDR1 SGHVS, CDR2 FQNEAQ. The CDR3 covers 14 residues. Germline trimming cut 6 bases from V and 6 bases from J; bases unmatched to any gene: 10.

The chain combines TRBV6-5 with TRBJ1-2; D not certain. The ends were cut back, 5 bases at V and 4 bases at J, with 11 bases in the middle. The CDR3 has 13 amino acids. Germline CDR1 reads MNHEY; CDR2 reads SVGAGI. Here the CDR3 DNA reads TGTGCCAGCAGTCGCTCGGGAGGCTATGGCTACACCTTC. Its protein is CASSRSGGYGYTF.

The rearrangement joins TRBV12-3 or TRBV12-4 to TRBJ1-5; D is unclear. The V gene lost 6 bases and the J gene lost 7 bases, with 7 bases spanning the gap. The CDR3 has 11 amino acids. This CDR3 reads CASSRGQPQHF. The CDR3 coding sequence is TGTGCCAGCAGCCGCGGACAGCCCCAGCATTTT.

The chain combines TRBV4-1 with TRBJ2-7; 7 bases map to TRBD2. Trimming took 0 bases from V and 5 from J; bases not matched to a gene: 7. The germline gives CDR1 MGHRA, CDR2 YSYEKL. The CDR3 is made up of 15 amino acids. The CDR3 reads CASSQDERGDHEQYF. CDR3 DNA: TGCGCCAGCAGCCAAGATGAACGGGGGGACCACGAGCAGTACTTC.

The rearrangement joins TRBV4-1 to TRBJ2-2; 11 nucleotides line up with TRBD2. This CDR3 region has 18 residues. V gave up 4 bases and J gave up 3 bases; unmatched junction bases: 10. The V gene's germline CDR1 is MGHRA and CDR2 YSYEKL. CDR3 in DNA: TGCGCCAGCAGCCCGGGGGTTAGCGGGGGGGCTTACACCGGGGAGCTGTTTTTT. Protein product: CASSPGVSGGAYTGELFF.

The gene calls are TRBV27 and TRBJ2-3; 16 bases line up with TRBD2. This CDR3 is 20 amino acids long. CDR1 is MNHEY, CDR2 SMNVEV, per germline (reference sequence). The V and J ends lost 5 bases and 4 bases, in that order; junction bases with no gene match: 15. The CDR3 spells CASSARGLAGGPTQADTQYF. The CDR3 DNA reads as TGTGCCAGCAGTGCCAGGGGACTAGCGGGAGGGCCAACTCAGGCAGATACGCAGTATTTT.

The chain is built from TRBV18 and TRBJ1-2; tentative D call: TRBD1 (6 bases). The germline V gene has CDR1 KGHSH and CDR2 LQKENI. Trimming removed 3 bases from V and 7 bases from J, with 15 bases in between. This CDR3 has 14 amino acids. In DNA, the CDR3 is TGTGCCAGCTCACCGACCTGGGGGCAGGGTGGCTACACCTTC. Its protein product is CASSPTWGQGGYTF.

V and J are TRBV5-4 and TRBJ1-2; TRBD1 matches at 9 bases. Losses at the gene ends were 5 bases for V and 2 bases for J; bases not matched to a gene: 4. Germline assignment: CDR1 SGHNT and CDR2 YYREEE (reference sequence). The CDR3 has 14 residues. The CDR3 DNA is TGTGCCAGCAGTCACAGGGGGCCCAACTATGGCTACACCTTC. Translated: CASSHRGPNYGYTF. The full variable domain, with the rest looked up from reference TRBV5-4 and TRBJ1-2, is ETGVTQSPTHLIKTRGQQVTLRCSSQSGHNTVSWYQQALGQGPQFIFQYYREEENGRGNFPPRFSGLQFPNYSSELNVNALELDDSALYLCASSHRGPNYGYTFGSGTRLTVV.

The rearrangement joins TRBV19 to TRBJ1-4; D perhaps matches TRBD1 (5 bases). CDR1 is LNHDA, CDR2 SQIVND, per germline (reference sequence). Trimming stripped 4 bases from V and 8 bases from J, with 14 bases between. The CDR3 runs to 14 residues. In DNA, the CDR3 is TGTGCCAGTAGTACGACGAGCTCAGGGGAAAAACTGTTTTTT. Residues: CASSTTSSGEKLFF.

The chain uses TRBV12-3 or TRBV12-4 and TRBJ2-2; tentatively, D is TRBD1 (5 bases). The CDR3 contains 13 residues. Trimming removed 0 bases from V and 6 bases from J, with 5 bases in between. The CDR3 DNA reads as TGTGCCAGCAGTTTAGCAGGGGCCGGGGAGCTGTTTTTT. Protein product: CASSLAGAGELFF.

V gene TRBV29-1 combines with J gene TRBJ2-7, with 7 bases that match TRBD1. The germline V gene has CDR1 SQVTM and CDR2 ANQGSEA. The junction had 11 bases not matched to a gene; V was cut back by 6 bases and J by 3 bases. The CDR3 runs 14 residues. CDR3 amino acids: CSVTMDRTLYEQYF. The CDR3 DNA follows: TGCAGCGTGACCATGGACAGGACCCTCTACGAGCAGTACTTC.